This TCR beta chain derives from a study of cytomegalovirus exposure and HLA in healthy donors. Primers included in the PCR were 60 Vbeta and 13 Jbeta primers. Generated by immunoSEQ multiplex PCR, the TCRdb table keeps only in-frame clones and is missing some. This table has 150,000 to 200,000 clones, approximately 80% appearing once. Germline trimming cut 2 bases from V and 11 bases from J; bases unmatched to any gene: 10. This CDR3 has 16 amino acids. Per germline, CDR1 MGHRA and CDR2 YSYEKL. Sequenced material: PBMCs. The V gene is TRBV4-1, the J gene TRBJ2-5, with 14 nucleotides matching TRBD2. The sequence derives from a man younger than 45 in good health and CMV-seropositive. The CDR3 DNA reads as TGCGCCAGCAGCCAAAGACTAGCGGGGGGGCCGGGGGAGCAGTACTTC. The encoded protein is CASSQRLAGGPGEQYF.